The next 8 T cell receptor beta chains were all read from a single sample in a study of tumor-infiltrating lymphocytes in primary liver carcinoma. Unsorted bulk tissue of roughly 18-32 mg yielded co-extracted RNA and DNA. From roughly 470 ng total RNA, TCR beta cDNA was generated with a primer in the constant region. Library construction for TCR beta comprised three nested multiplex PCR rounds performed with slightly modified ARM-PCR. TRBV1-TRBV30 forward primers paired with a C-beta reverse primer drove the first two PCR rounds, about 9 cycles each. MiXCR, applied by TCRdb to the multiplex PCR reads, yields one record per CDR3 protein. This table has about 100,000 distinct CDR3 sequences, 65% to 70% appearing once. The specimen was tumor-adjacent normal liver tissue. These receptors all come from a man aged 35 to 55 with primary liver carcinoma and hepatitis B virus infection.

This clonotype appeared once. An end of the junction does not agree with germline; a read error may underlie this. The genes are TRBV6-1 and TRBJ2-3; TRBD2 matches at 7 bases. The CDR3 runs 13 residues. Germline V gene sequence: CDR1 MNHNS, CDR2 SASEGT. The CDR3 sequence is CASKCGRADTQYF. CDR3 nucleotide sequence: TGTGCCAGCAAGTGCGGGAGAGCAGATACGCAATATTTT.

This clonotype appeared once. The final CDR3 position lacks the conserved phenylalanine or tryptophan, pointing to a likely read error. The rearrangement links TRBV5-1 to TRBJ2-1, with 10 bases matching TRBD2. The V segment lost 3 bases and the J segment 7 bases; nucleotides outside the gene matches: 13. Germline CDR1 reads SGHRS; CDR2 reads YFSETQ. The CDR3 length is 17 residues. The CDR3 coding sequence is TGCGCCAGCAGCTCCCTCCCCCAGCGGGGGGGGGGAAATGAGCAGTTCCTC. Translation: CASSSLPQRGGGNEQFL.

As for this clonotype: Likely a read error: the CDR3 ends without its conserved phenylalanine or tryptophan. The J gene is TRBJ2-7, the V gene TRBV11-1; maybe TRBD2 (5 bases). Trimming pared 9 bases from V and 6 bases from J, leaving 18 bases between. This CDR3 comprises 13 residues. The germline V gene has CDR1 SGHAT and CDR2 FQDESV (reference sequence). CDR3 residues: CASTRRGTGEQYL. CDR3 sequence (DNA): TGTGCCAGTACCCGACGGGGAACCGGCGAGCAGTACCTA.

This clonotype was picked up one time. This clone may be a read error of a much larger clone one base away. This rearrangement joins TRBV10-3 to TRBJ2-2; D is unresolved. The ends were cut back, 3 bases at V and 4 bases at J, with 12 bases in the middle. The CDR3 has 15 amino acids. The V gene's germline CDR1 is ENHRY and CDR2 SYGVKD. The CDR3 DNA is TGTGCCATCAGTGATAAGCCGGATTCCACCGGGGAGCTGTTTTTT. It encodes CAISDKPDSTGELFF.

In this sample, this clonotype turned up a few times. The chain joins TRBV4-1 to TRBJ1-1, with D perhaps matching TRBD1 (6 bases). Germline-derived CDR1 and CDR2 are MGHRA and YSYEKL. This CDR3 is 14 amino acids long. V gave up 4 bases and J gave up 4 bases, with 13 bases separating them. The CDR3 region is CASSPPGAITEAFF. The CDR3 DNA reads TGCGCCAGCAGCCCTCCGGGGGCGATCACTGAAGCTTTCTTT.

The chain combines TRBV11-2 with TRBJ2-4; D may be TRBD1 (6 bases). Germline V CDR1 and CDR2: SGHAT, FQNNGV. The CDR3 runs to 15 residues. Trimming left V 3 bases short and J 9 bases short, with 18 bases between. The CDR3 sequence: CASSFGTGIGGIQYF. The CDR3 coding sequence is TGTGCCAGCAGCTTTGGAACGGGAATAGGGGGCATTCAGTACTTC.

Turning to this clonotype: The junction differs from germline at one of its ends, possibly a read error. The V and J genes are TRBV4-1 and TRBJ2-2; 9 bases fit TRBD2. CDR1 MGHRA and CDR2 YSYEKL come from the germline V gene. The CDR3 consists of 16 residues. CDR3 loop: CASSTKREVRTGGLFF. The CDR3 bases are TGCGCCAGCAGCACCAAGCGGGAGGTTCGGACCGGGGGGCTGTTTTTT.

The rearrangement uses TRBV28 and TRBJ2-5; a weak D match, TRBD2 (5 bases). Trimming took off 1 base at V and 5 bases at J, with 17 bases between the two ends. The CDR3 runs 16 residues. The germline gives CDR1 MDHEN, CDR2 SYDVKM. Here the CDR3 reads CASSLYRGLTQETQYF. CDR3 nucleotide sequence: TGTGCCAGCAGTTTATATCGAGGGCTAACCCAGGAGACCCAGTACTTC.